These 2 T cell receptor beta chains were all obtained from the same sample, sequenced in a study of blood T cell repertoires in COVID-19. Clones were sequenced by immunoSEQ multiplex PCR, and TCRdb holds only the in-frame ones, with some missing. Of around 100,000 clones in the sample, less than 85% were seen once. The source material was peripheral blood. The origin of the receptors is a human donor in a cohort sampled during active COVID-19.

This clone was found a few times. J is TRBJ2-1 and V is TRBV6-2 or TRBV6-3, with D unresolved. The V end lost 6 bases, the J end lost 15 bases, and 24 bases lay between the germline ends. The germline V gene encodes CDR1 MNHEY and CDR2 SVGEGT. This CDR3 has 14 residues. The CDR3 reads CASSSMSLSATGFF. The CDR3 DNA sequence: TGTGCCAGCAGCTCCATGTCCCTATCTGCCACGGGGTTCTTC.

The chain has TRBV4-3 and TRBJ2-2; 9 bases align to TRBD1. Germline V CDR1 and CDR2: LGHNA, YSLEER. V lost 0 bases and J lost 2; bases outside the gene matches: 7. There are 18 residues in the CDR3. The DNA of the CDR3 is TGCGCCAGCAGCCAAGATCCTACAGGGGGCAGTAACACCGGGGAGCTGTTTTTT. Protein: CASSQDPTGGSNTGELFF.